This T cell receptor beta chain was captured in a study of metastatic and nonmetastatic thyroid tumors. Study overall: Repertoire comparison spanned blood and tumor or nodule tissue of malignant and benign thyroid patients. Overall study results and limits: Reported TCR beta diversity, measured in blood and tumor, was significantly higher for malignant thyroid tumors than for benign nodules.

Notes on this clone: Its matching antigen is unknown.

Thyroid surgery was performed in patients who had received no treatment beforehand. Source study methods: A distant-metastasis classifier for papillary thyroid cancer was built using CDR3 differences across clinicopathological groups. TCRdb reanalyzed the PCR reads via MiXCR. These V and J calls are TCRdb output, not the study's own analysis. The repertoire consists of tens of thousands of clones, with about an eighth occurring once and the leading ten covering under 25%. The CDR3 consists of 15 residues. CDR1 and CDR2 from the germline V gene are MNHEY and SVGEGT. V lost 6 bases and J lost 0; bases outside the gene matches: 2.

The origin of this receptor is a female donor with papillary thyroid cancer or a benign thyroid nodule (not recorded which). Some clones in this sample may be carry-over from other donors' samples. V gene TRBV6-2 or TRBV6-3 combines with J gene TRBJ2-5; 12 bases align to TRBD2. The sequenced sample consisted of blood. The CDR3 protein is CASRGLAGYQETQYF. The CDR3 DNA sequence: TGTGCCAGCAGAGGACTAGCGGGGTACCAAGAGACCCAGTACTTC.